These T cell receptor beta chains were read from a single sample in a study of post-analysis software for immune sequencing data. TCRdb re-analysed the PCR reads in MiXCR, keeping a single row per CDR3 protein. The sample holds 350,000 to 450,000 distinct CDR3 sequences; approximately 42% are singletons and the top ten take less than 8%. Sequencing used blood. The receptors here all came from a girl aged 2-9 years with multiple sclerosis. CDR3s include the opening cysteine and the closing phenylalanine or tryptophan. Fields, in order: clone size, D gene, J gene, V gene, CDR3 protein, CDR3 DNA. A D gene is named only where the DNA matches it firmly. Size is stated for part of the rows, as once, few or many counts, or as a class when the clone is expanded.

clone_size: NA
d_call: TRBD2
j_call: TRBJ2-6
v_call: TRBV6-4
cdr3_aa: CASSRLAGGSGANVLTF
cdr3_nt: TGTGCCAGCAGTCGACTAGCGGGGGGCTCTGGGGCCAACGTCCTGACTTTC

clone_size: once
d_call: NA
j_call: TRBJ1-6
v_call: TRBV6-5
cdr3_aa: CASRYGDLGGSPLHF
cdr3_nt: TGTGCCAGCAGATACGGGGACCTAGGAGGTTCACCCCTCCACTTT

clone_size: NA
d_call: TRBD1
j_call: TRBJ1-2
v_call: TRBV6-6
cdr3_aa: CASSDPGQSNYGYTF
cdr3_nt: TGTGCCAGCAGTGATCCGGGACAGTCTAACTATGGCTACACCTTC

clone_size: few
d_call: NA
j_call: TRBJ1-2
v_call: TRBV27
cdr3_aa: CASSSPSLGYGYTF
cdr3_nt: TGTGCCAGCAGTTCCCCCTCCTTGGGCTATGGCTACACCTTC

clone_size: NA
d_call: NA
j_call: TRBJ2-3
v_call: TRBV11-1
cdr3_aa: CASKSRDTQYF
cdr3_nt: TGTGCCAGCAAGAGCCGAGATACGCAGTATTTT

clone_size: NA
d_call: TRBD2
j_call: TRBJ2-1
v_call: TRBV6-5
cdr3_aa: CACSYSLAGAVNEQFF
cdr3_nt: TGTGCCTGCAGTTACTCCCTAGCGGGAGCTGTCAATGAGCAGTTCTTC

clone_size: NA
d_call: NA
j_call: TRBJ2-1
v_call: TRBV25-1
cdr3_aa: CASSVVGQGKVEQFF
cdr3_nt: TGTGCCAGCAGTGTTGTCGGGCAGGGGAAGGTTGAGCAGTTCTTC

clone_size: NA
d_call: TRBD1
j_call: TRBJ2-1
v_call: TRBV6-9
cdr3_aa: CASSYPQGVGYNEQFF
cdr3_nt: TGTGCCAGCAGTTACCCCCAGGGGGTTGGGTACAATGAGCAGTTCTTC

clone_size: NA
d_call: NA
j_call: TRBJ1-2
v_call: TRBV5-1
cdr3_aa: CASSFAAGLYGYTF
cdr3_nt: TGCGCCAGCAGCTTTGCGGCAGGACTGTATGGCTACACCTTC

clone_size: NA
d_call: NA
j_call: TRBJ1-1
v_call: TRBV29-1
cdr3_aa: CSVGKSTEAFF
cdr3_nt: TGCAGCGTGGGCAAGAGCACTGAAGCTTTCTTT

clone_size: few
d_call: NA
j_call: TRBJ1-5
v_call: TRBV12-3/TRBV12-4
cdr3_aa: CASSPGNNQPQHF
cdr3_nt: TGTGCCAGCAGTCCAGGGAACAATCAGCCCCAGCATTTT

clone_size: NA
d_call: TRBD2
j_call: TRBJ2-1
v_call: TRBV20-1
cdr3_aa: CSARDPGRLAGVSEQFF
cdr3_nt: TGCAGTGCTAGAGACCCGGGACGACTAGCGGGAGTGAGTGAGCAGTTCTTC

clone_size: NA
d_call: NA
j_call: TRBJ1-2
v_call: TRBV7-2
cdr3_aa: CASSHPGSGSYGYTF
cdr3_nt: TGTGCCAGCAGCCACCCAGGGTCAGGGTCCTATGGCTACACCTTC

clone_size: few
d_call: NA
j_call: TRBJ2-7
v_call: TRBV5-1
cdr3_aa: CASSLAGFGKPAYEQYF
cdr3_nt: TGCGCCAGCAGCTTGGCGGGTTTTGGGAAGCCAGCCTACGAGCAGTACTTC

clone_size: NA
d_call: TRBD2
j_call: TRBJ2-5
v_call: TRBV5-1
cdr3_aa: CASSWGLAGVETQYF
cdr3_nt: TGCGCCAGCAGCTGGGGACTAGCGGGCGTAGAGACCCAGTACTTC

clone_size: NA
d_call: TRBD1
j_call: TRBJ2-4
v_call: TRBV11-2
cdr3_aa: CASSQDRLLAKNIQYF
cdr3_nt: TGCGCCAGCAGCCAGGACAGGTTACTAGCCAAAAACATTCAGTACTTC

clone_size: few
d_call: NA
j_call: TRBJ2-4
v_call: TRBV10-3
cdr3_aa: CAISDRTATKNIQYF
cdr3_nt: TGTGCCATCAGTGATAGGACAGCCACCAAAAACATTCAGTACTTC

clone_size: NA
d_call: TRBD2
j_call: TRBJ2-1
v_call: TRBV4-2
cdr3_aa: CASSQGAGASYNEQFF
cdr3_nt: TGTGCCAGCAGCCAGGGAGCGGGAGCCTCCTACAATGAGCAGTTCTTC

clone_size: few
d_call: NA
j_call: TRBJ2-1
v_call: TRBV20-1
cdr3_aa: CSARRPGGDYEQFF
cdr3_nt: TGCAGTGCTAGAAGGCCCGGCGGGGACTATGAGCAGTTCTTC

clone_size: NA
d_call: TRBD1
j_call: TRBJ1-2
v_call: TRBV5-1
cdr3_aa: CASSHTTGRPTSGYTF
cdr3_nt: TGCGCCAGCAGCCACACGACAGGGCGACCGACCAGTGGCTACACCTTC

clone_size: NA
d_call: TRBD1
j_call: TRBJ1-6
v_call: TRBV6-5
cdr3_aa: CASSYSGTGGSPLHF
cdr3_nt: TGTGCCAGCAGTTACTCGGGGACAGGGGGTTCACCCCTCCACTTT

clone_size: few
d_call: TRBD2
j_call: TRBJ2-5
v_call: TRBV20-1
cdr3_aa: CSASPLAGLQETQYF
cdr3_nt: TGCAGTGCTAGTCCTCTAGCGGGGCTTCAAGAGACCCAGTACTTC

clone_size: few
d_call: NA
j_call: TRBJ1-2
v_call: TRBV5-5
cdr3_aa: CASSPMVGGGRMSGYTF
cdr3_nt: TGTGCCAGCAGCCCAATGGTCGGTGGGGGGCGGATGAGCGGCTACACCTTC

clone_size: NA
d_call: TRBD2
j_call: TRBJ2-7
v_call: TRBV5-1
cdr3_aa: CASSFIERGSYEQYF
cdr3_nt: TGCGCCAGCAGCTTTATAGAGCGGGGCTCCTACGAGCAGTACTTC

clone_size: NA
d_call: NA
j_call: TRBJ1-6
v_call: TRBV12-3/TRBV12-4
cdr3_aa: CASSFSGSYNSPLHF
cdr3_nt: TGTGCCAGCAGTTTTTCAGGCTCCTATAATTCACCCCTCCACTTT

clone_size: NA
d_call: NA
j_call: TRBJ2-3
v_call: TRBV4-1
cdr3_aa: CASSQDPGVPDTQYF
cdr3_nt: TGCGCCAGCAGCCAAGATCCGGGTGTCCCAGATACGCAGTATTTT

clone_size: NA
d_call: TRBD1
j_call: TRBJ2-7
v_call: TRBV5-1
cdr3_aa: CASSPGQGAFHEQYF
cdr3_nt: TGCGCCAGCAGCCCTGGACAGGGGGCTTTCCACGAGCAGTACTTC

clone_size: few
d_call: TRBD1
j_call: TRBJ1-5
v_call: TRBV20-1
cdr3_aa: CSVGQGGSNQPQHF
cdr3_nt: TGCAGTGTCGGACAGGGAGGGAGCAATCAGCCCCAGCATTTT

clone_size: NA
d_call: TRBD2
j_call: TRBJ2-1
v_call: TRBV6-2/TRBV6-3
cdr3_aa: CASSYWPGASGKPYNEQFF
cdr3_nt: TGTGCCAGCAGTTACTGGCCAGGGGCTAGCGGGAAACCCTACAATGAGCAGTTCTTC

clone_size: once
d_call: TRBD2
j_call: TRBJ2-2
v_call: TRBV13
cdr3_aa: CASSYSGRATGELFF
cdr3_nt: TGTGCCAGCAGCTACAGCGGGAGGGCCACCGGGGAACTGTTTTTT

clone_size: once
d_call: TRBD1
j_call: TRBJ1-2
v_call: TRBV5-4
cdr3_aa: CASSSGTGGVYGYTF
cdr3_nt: TGTGCCAGCAGCTCTGGGACAGGGGGCGTCTATGGCTACACCTTC

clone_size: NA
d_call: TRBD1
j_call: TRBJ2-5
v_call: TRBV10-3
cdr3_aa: CAIRPDRVGETQYF
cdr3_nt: TGTGCCATCAGACCGGACAGGGTCGGGGAGACCCAGTACTTC

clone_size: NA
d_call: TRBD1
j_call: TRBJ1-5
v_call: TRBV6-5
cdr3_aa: CASSLTGGGGNQPQHF
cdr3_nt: TGTGCCAGCAGTCTGACAGGGGGCGGTGGCAATCAGCCCCAGCATTTT

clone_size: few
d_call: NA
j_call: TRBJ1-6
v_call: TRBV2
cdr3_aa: CASCQLGGSPLHF
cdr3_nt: TGTGCCAGCTGCCAGCTGGGGGGCTCACCCCTCCACTTT

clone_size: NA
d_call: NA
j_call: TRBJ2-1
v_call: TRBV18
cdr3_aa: CASSLTEAYNEQFF
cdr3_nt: TGTGCCAGCTCACTGACGGAAGCCTACAATGAGCAGTTCTTC

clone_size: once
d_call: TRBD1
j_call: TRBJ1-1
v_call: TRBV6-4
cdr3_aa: CASSGGQGGNTEAFF
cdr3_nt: TGTGCCAGCAGTGGGGGACAGGGTGGAAACACTGAAGCTTTCTTT

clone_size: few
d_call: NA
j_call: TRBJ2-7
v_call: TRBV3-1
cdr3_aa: CASNQGHSYEQYF
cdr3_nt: TGTGCCAGCAACCAGGGACACTCCTACGAGCAGTACTTC

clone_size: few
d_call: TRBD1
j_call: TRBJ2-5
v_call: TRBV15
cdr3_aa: CATSRDVGTGLETQYF
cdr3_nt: TGTGCCACCAGCAGAGATGTGGGGACAGGGCTAGAGACCCAGTACTTC

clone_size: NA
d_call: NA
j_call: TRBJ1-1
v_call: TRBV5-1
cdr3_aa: CASSSRGVNTEAFF
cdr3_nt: TGCGCCAGCAGCTCTAGAGGGGTGAACACTGAAGCTTTCTTT

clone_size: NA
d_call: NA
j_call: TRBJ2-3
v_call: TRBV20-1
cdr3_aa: CSASGTSTEAARFENTQYF
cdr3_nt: TGCAGTGCTAGTGGTACCTCCACGGAGGCGGCTCGCTTTGAGAATACGCAGTATTTT